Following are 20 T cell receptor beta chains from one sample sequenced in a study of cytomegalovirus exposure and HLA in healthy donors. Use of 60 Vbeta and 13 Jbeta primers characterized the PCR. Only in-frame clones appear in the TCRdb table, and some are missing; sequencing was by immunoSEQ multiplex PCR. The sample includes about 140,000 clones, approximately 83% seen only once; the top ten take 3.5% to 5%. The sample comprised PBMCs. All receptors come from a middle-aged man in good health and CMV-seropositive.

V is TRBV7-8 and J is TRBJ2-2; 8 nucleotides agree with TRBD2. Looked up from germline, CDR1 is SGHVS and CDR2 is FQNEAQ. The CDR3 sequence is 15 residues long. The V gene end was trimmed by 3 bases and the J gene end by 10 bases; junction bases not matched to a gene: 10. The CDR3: CASSFGLAKRVELFF. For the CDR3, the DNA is TGTGCCAGCAGCTTTGGACTAGCAAAGAGGGTGGAGCTGTTTTTT.

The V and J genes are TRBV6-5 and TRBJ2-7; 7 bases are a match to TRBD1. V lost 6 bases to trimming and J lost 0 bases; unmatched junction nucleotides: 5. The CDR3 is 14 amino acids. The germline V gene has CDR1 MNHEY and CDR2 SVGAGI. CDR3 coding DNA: TGTGCCAGCAGACCACAGGGGTCCTCCTACGAGCAGTACTTC. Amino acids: CASRPQGSSYEQYF.

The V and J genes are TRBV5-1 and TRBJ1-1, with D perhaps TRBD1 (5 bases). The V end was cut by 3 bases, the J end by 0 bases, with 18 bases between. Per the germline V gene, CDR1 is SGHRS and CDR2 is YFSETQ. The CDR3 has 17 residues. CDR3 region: CASSSAQPGDVNTEAFF. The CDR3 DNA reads TGCGCCAGCAGCTCCGCCCAGCCGGGGGATGTGAACACTGAAGCTTTCTTT.

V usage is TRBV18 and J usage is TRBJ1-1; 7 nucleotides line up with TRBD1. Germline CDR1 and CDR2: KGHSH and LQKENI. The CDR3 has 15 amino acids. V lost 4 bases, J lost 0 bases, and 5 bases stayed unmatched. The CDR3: CASSLPQGLNTEAFF. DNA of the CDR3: TGTGCCAGCTCACTCCCACAGGGGCTGAACACTGAAGCTTTCTTT.

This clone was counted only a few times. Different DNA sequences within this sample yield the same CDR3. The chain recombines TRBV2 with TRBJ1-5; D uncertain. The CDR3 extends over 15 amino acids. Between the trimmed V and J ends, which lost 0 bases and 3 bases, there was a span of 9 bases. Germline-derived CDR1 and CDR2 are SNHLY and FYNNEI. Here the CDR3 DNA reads TGTGCCAGCAGTGAAGCGAGGCGAAACAATCAGCCCCAGCATTTT. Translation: CASSEARRNNQPQHF.

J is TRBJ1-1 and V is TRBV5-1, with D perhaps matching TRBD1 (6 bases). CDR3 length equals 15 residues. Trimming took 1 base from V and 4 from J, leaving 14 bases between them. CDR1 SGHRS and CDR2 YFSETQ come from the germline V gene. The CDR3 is CASSLSAGAGTEAFF. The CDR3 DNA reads TGCGCCAGCAGCTTGAGTGCGGGGGCAGGCACTGAAGCTTTCTTT.

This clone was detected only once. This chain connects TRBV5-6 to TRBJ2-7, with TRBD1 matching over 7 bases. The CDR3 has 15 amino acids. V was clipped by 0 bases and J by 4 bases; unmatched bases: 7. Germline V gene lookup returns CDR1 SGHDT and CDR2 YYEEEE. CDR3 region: CASSLVDRAEYEQYF. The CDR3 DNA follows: TGTGCCAGCAGCTTGGTAGACAGGGCGGAATACGAGCAGTACTTC.

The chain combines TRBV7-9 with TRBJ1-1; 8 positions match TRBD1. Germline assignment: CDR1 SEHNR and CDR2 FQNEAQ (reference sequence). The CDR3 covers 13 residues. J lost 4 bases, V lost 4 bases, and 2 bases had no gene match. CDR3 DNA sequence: TGTGCCAGCAGCTCGGACAGGGCCACTGAAGCTTTCTTT. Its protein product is CASSSDRATEAFF.

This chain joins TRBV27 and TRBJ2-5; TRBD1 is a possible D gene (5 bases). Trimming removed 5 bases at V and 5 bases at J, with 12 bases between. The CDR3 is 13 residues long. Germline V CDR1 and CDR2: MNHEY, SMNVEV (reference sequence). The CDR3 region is CASSPQQGETQYF. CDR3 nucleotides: TGTGCCAGCAGTCCGCAGCAGGGTGAGACCCAGTACTTC.

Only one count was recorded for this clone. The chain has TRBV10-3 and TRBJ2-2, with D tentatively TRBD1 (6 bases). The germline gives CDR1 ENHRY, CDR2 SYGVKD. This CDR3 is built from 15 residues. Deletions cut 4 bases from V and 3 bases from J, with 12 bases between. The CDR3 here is CAISGITGYTGELFF. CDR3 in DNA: TGTGCCATCAGTGGGATAACAGGGTACACCGGGGAGCTGTTTTTT.

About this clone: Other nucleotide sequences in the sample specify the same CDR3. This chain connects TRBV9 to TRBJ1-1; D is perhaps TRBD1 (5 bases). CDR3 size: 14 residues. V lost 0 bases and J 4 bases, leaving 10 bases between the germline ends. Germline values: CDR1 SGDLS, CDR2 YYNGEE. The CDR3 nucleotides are TGTGCCAGCAGCGTAGCTAGGGGAGGCACTGAAGCTTTCTTT. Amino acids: CASSVARGGTEAFF.

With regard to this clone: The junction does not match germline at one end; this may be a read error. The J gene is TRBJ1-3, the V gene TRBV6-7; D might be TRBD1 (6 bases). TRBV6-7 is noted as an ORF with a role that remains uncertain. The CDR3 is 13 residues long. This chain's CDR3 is CTSTTGSGNTIYF. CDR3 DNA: TGTACCAGCACGACAGGCTCTGGAAACACCATATATTTT.

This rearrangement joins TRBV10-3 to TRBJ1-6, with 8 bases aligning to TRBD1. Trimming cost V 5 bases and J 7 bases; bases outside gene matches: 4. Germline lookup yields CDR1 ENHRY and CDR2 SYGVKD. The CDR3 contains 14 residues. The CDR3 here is CAISKTGENSPLHF. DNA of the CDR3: TGTGCCATCAGTAAGACAGGGGAAAATTCACCCCTCCACTTT.

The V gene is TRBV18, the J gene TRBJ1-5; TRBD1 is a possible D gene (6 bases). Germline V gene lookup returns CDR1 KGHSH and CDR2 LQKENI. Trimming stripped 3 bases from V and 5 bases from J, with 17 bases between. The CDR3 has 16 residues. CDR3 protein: CASSPTMGGADQPQHF. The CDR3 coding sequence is TGTGCCAGCTCACCTACTATGGGGGGGGCCGATCAGCCCCAGCATTTT.

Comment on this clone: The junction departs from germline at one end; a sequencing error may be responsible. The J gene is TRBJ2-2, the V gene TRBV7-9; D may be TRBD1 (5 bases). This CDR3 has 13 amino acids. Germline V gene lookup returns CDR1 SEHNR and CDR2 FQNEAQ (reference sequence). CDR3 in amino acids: CSSSLAGTGELFF. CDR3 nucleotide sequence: TGTTCCAGCAGCTTGGCAGGGACCGGGGAGCTGTTTTTT. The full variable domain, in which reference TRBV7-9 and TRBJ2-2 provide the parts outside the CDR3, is DTGVSQNPRHKITKRGQNVTFRCDPISEHNRLYWYRQTLGQGPEFLTYFQNEAQLEKSRLLSDRFSAERPKGSFSTLEIQRTEQGDSAMYLCSSSLAGTGELFFGEGSRLTVL.

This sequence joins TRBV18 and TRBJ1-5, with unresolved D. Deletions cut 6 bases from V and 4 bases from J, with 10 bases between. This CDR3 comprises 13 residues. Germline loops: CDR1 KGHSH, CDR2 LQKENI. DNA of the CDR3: TGTGCCAGCTCCGCTGACAAAAATCAGCCCCAGCATTTT. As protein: CASSADKNQPQHF.

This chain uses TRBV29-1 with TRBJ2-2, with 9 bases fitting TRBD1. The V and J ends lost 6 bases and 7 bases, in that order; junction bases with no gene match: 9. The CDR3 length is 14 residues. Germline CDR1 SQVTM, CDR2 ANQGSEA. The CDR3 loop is CSVYGQGSVGELFF. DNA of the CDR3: TGCAGCGTATATGGACAGGGGTCGGTCGGGGAGCTGTTTTTT.

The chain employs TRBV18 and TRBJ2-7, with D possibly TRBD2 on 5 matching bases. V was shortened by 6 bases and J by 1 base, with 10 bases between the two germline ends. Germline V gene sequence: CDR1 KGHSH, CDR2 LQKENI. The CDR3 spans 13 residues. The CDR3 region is CASSAGFSYEQYF. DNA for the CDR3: TGTGCCAGCTCCGCGGGCTTTTCCTACGAGCAGTACTTC.

The CDR3 DNA follows: TGTGCCAGCAGAAGGGAGCAATATGAGCAGTTCTTC. Translating it yields CASRREQYEQFF. The J gene is TRBJ2-1, the V gene TRBV27, with D possibly matching TRBD2 (5 bases). The CDR3 runs to 12 residues. Deletions cut 6 bases from V and 8 bases from J, with 11 bases between. CDR1 and CDR2 from the germline V gene are MNHEY and SMNVEV (reference sequence).

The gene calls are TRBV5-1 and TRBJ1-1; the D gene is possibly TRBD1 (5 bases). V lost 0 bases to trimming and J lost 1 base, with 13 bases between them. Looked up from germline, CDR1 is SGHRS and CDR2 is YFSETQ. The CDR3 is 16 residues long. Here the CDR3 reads CASSLGGAGGNTEAFF. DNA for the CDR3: TGCGCCAGCAGCTTGGGGGGAGCCGGGGGGAACACTGAAGCTTTCTTT.